This T cell receptor (beta chain) was sequenced in a study of blood T cell repertoires in COVID-19. Study summary: Collection of acute and convalescent COVID-19 samples took place in the United States, Italy and Spain. T cells, B-cell-depleted T cells, or PBMCs provided the cDNA or gDNA that served as material.

Trimming at V came to 5 bases and at J to 10 bases, leaving 9 bases not matched to a gene. Germline assignment: CDR1 MNHEY and CDR2 SVGEGT. The CDR3 loop spans 15 amino acids. Per the study methods: Estimation of nucleated cell counts relied on the amplification of reference gene primers. Some clones are missing from TCRdb's copy, which holds only in-frame ones; the method was immunoSEQ multiplex PCR. The DNA gave D and trimming, while V, J and clone size come from that table. In the table there are approximately 110,000 clones, 81% of which are singletons. The receptor's source is a man between 50 and 59 years old with acute or convalescent COVID-19. The sequencing input was peripheral blood. The rearrangement joins TRBV6-2 or TRBV6-3 to TRBJ1-6; 9 bases line up with TRBD1. This CDR3 reads CASSKTGGNRSPLHF. The CDR3 coding sequence is TGTGCCAGCAGTAAAACAGGGGGCAATCGGTCACCCCTCCACTTT.